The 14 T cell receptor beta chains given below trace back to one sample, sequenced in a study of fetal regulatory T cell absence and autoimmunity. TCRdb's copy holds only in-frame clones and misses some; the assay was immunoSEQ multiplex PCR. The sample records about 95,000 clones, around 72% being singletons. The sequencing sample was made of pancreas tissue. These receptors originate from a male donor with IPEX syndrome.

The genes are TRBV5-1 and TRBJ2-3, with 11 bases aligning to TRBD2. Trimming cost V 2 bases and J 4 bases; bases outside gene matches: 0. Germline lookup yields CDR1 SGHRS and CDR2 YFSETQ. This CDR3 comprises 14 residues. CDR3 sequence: CASSLLAGADTQYF. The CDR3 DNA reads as TGCGCCAGCAGCTTACTAGCGGGAGCAGATACGCAGTATTTT.

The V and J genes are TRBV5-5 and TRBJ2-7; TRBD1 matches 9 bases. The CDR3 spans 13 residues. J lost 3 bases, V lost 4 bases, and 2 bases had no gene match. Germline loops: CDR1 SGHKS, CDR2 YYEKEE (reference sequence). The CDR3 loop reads CASSGTGSYEQYF. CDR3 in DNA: TGTGCCAGCAGCGGGACAGGGAGCTACGAGCAGTACTTC. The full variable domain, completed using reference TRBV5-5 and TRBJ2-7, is DAGVTQSPTHLIKTRGQQVTLRCSPISGHKSVSWYQQVLGQGPQFIFQYYEKEERGRGNFPDRFSARQFPNYSSELNVNALLLGDSALYLCASSGTGSYEQYFGPGTRLTVT.

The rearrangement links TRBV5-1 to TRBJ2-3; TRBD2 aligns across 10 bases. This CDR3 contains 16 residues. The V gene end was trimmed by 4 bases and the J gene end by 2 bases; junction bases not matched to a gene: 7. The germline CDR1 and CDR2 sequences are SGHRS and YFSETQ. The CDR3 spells CASSGTSGVSTDTQYF. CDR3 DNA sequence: TGCGCCAGCAGCGGTACTAGCGGGGTTTCCACAGATACGCAGTATTTT.

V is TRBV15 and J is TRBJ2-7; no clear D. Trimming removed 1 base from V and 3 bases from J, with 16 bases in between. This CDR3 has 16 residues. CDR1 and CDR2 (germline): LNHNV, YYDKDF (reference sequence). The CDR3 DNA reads TGTGCCACCAGCAGAGTGCAGGCCCCCTACTACTACGAGCAGTACTTC. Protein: CATSRVQAPYYYEQYF. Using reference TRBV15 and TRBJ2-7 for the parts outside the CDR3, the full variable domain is DAMVIQNPRYQVTQFGKPVTLSCSQTLNHNVMYWYQQKSSQAPKLLFHYYDKDFNNEADTPDNFQSRRPNTSFCFLDIRSPGLGDTAMYLCATSRVQAPYYYEQYFGPGTRLTVT.

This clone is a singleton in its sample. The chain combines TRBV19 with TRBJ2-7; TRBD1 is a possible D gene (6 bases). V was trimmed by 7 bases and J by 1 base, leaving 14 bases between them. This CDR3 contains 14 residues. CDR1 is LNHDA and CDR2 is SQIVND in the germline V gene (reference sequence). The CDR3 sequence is CASTPGHPSYEQYF. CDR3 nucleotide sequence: TGTGCCAGTACCCCGGGACACCCTTCCTACGAGCAGTACTTC.

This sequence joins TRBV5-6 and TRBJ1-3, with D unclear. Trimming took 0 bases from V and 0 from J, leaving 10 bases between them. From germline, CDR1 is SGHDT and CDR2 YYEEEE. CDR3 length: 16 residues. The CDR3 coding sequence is TGTGCCAGCAGCTTGGGACTGGGCCCCTCTGGAAACACCATATATTTT. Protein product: CASSLGLGPSGNTIYF. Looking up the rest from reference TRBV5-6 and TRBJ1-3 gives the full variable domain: DAGVTQSPTHLIKTRGQQVTLRCSPKSGHDTVSWYQQALGQGPQFIFQYYEEEERQRGNFPDRFSGHQFPNYSSELNVNALLLGDSALYLCASSLGLGPSGNTIYFGEGSWLTVV.

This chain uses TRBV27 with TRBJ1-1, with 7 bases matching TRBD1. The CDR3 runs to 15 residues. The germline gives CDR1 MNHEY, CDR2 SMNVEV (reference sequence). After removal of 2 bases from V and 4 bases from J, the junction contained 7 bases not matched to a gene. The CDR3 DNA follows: TGTGCCAGCAGTTTAGGCAGGGGGTCTATCACTGAAGCTTTCTTT. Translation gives CASSLGRGSITEAFF.

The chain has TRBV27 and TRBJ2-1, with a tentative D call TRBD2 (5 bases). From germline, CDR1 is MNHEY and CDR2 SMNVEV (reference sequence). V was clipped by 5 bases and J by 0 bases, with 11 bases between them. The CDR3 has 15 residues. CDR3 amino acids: CASSPLARSYNEQFF. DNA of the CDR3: TGTGCCAGCAGTCCTCTAGCCCGCTCCTACAATGAGCAGTTCTTC.

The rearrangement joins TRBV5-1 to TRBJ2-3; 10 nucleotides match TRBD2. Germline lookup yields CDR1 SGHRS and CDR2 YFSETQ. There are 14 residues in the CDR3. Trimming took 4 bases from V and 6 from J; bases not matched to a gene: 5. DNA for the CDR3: TGCGCCAGCAGCCTAGCGGGAGCCCCCGATACGCAGTATTTT. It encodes CASSLAGAPDTQYF. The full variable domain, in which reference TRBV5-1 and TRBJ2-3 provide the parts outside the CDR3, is KAGVTQTPRYLIKTRGQQVTLSCSPISGHRSVSWYQQTPGQGLQFLFEYFSETQRNKGNFPGRFSGRQFSNSRSEMNVSTLELGDSALYLCASSLAGAPDTQYFGPGTRLTVL.

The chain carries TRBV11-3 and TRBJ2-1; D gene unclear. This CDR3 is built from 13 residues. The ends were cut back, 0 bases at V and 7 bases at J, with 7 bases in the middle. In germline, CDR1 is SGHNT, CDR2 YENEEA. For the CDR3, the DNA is TGTGCCAGCAGCTTAGATTTCCCAAATGAGCAGTTCTTC. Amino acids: CASSLDFPNEQFF.

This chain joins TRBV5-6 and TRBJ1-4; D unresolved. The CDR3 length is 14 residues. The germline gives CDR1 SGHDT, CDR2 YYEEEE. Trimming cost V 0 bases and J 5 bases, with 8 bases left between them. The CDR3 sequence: CASSLGHPNEKLFF. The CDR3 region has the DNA TGTGCCAGCAGCTTGGGACACCCGAATGAAAAACTGTTTTTT.

CDR3 residues: CASSLSPVADNEQFF. CDR3 coding DNA: TGTGCCAGCAGCTTATCCCCGGTAGCGGACAATGAGCAGTTCTTC. The V and J genes are TRBV11-2 and TRBJ2-1, with D possibly matching TRBD2 (6 bases). Germline V gene data show CDR1 as SGHAT and CDR2 as FQNNGV. The CDR3 covers 15 residues. Trimming cost V 2 bases and J 5 bases, with 13 bases left between them. The full variable domain, in which reference TRBV11-2 and TRBJ2-1 provide the parts outside the CDR3, is EAGVAQSPRYKIIEKRQSVAFWCNPISGHATLYWYQQILGQGPKLLIQFQNNGVVDDSQLPKDRFSAERLKGVDSTLKIQPAKLEDSAVYLCASSLSPVADNEQFFGPGTRLTVL.

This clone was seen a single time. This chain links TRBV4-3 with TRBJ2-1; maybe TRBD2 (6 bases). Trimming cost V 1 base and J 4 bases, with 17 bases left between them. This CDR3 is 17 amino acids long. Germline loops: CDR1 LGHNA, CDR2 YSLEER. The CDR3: CASSQVPPGLNYNEQFF. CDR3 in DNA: TGCGCCAGCAGCCAAGTGCCCCCGGGACTCAATTACAATGAGCAGTTCTTC.

Written as DNA, the CDR3 is TGTGCCAGCAGCTTAGCCTCTAAAAAACTGTTTTTT. Protein: CASSLASKKLFF. The rearrangement links TRBV7-9 to TRBJ1-4; no definite D call. The CDR3 length is 12 residues. Germline lookup yields CDR1 SEHNR and CDR2 FQNEAQ (reference sequence). The V end lost 0 bases, the J end lost 9 bases, and 5 bases lay between the germline ends.